This T cell receptor (beta chain) was recorded in a study of CD8+CD57+ T cells in acquired aplastic anemia. Looking at the study overall: Average DNA yield from sorted CD4+ and CD8+ cells was approximately 3 ug. Findings and caveats of the study: Both patients and controls carried the same twenty-nine CD8+ CDR3 sequences. No significant patient-versus-control difference appeared in CD8+ Simpson's diversity.

CD8+CD57+ cell expansion had been shown by flow cytometry in patients chosen for sequencing. Among the patients, none had received any therapy at the time of blood sampling. As for this clonotype: Its matching antigen is unknown. One junction end disagrees with the germline gene, perhaps due to a read error.

TCR beta VDJ combinations and CDR3 sequences were profiled from genomic DNA. TCRdb reanalysed the reads using MiXCR and keeps one entry per CDR3 protein. Of around 430,000 distinct CDR3 sequences in the sample, 25% to 40% were seen once. In germline, CDR1 is KGHDR, CDR2 SFDVKD. The CDR3 sequence is 12 residues long. The sample consisted of sorted CD4+, CD8+, or CD8+CD57+ T cells (not recorded which) from PBMCs. This receptor was identified in a human donor with aplastic anemia. V and J are TRBV24-1 and TRBJ1-2, with TRBD1 identical over 7 bases. In DNA form, the CDR3 reads TGTGCCACCAGTGCCCGGGACAGTGGCCACACCTTC. Protein sequence: CATSARDSGHTF.